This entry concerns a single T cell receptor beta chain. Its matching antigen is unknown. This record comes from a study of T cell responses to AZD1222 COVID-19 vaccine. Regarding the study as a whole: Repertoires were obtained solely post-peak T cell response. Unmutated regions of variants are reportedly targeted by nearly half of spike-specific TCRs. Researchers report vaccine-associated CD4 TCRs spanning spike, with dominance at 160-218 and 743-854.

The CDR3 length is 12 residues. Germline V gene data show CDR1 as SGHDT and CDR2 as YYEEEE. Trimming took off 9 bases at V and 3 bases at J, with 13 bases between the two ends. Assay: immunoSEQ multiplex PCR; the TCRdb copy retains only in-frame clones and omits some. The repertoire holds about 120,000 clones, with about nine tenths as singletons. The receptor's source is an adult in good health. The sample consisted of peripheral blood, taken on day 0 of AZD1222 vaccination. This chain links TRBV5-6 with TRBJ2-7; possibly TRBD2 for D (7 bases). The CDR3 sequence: CATGRDNYEQYF. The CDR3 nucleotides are TGTGCCACAGGGAGGGACAACTACGAGCAGTACTTC.